This T cell receptor beta chain emerged from a study of blood T cell repertoires in COVID-19. For the study at large: Sources were T cells, B-cell-depleted T cells, or PBMCs; the material itself was cDNA or gDNA.

In the authors' workflow: Amplification of reference gene primers was used by the study to estimate nucleated cell counts. TCRdb's copy holds only in-frame clones and misses some; the assay was immunoSEQ multiplex PCR. For V, J and clone size, that table is used; D and trimming come from the DNA. The sample carries a few hundred thousand clones, about 79% recorded once. This clone has only one observation. Trimming took off 6 bases at V and 0 bases at J, with 9 bases between the two ends. The CDR3 totals 14 residues. CDR1 and CDR2 from the germline V gene are SEHNR and FQNEAQ (reference sequence). The sample was peripheral blood. This TCR was recovered from a middle-aged woman who had recovered from COVID-19. This chain links TRBV7-9 with TRBJ1-3; D is uncertain. In DNA, the CDR3 is TGTGCCAGCAGGGAGGGAAGCTCTGGAAACACCATATATTTT. This encodes CASREGSSGNTIYF.